This TCR beta chain comes out of a study of blood T cell repertoires in COVID-19. Study at large: From T cells, B-cell-depleted T cells, or PBMCs came the material, which was cDNA or gDNA.

Under the authors' procedure: Amplified reference gene primers provided the basis for estimating nucleated cell counts. Profiling relied on immunoSEQ multiplex PCR, and the TCRdb table lists in-frame clones only, not all of them. V and J calls and clone size are copied from that table; D and trimming were computed from the DNA. The repertoire holds 200,000 to 250,000 clones, 70% to 85% seen once, with approximately 4% in the top ten. The sequenced material came from peripheral blood. The clonotype was recovered from a woman in her thirties or forties with active or convalescent COVID-19.

CDR3 amino acids: CAIRQGADGTDTQYF. The CDR3 DNA sequence: TGTGCCATCCGACAGGGGGCAGATGGCACAGATACGCAGTATTTT. The chain links TRBV10-3 to TRBJ2-3; 10 nucleotides align to TRBD1. The junction had 6 bases not matched to a gene; V was cut back by 8 bases and J by 1 base. CDR1 is ENHRY and CDR2 is SYGVKD in the germline V gene. The CDR3 runs 15 residues.